Each of the 29 T cell receptor beta chains below was sequenced from the same sample in a study of blood T cell repertoires in COVID-19. Assay: immunoSEQ multiplex PCR; the TCRdb copy retains only in-frame clones and omits some. The sample holds 470,000 or so clones, approximately 85% seen once. The sequencing input was peripheral blood. The receptors were sampled from a human donor in a cohort sampled during active COVID-19.

This sequence joins TRBV5-4 and TRBJ2-7; 11 nucleotides match TRBD2. Per the germline V gene, CDR1 is SGHNT and CDR2 is YYREEE (reference sequence). CDR3 length: 14 amino acids. V dropped 4 bases and J dropped 6; count of bases not matched to a gene: 6. CDR3 in DNA: TGTGCCAGCAGCCCGGGACTAGCGGTTCGCGAGCAGTACTTC. Amino acid sequence: CASSPGLAVREQYF.

V usage is TRBV6-6 and J usage is TRBJ1-6; D perhaps matches TRBD1 (5 bases). The V gene's germline CDR1 is MNHNY and CDR2 SVGAGI (reference sequence). V was cut by 2 bases and J by 14 bases, with 13 bases left in between. This CDR3 region has 13 residues. Here the CDR3 DNA reads TGTGCCAGCAGTTACGGGGCCGAAAGTACCCTCCACTTT. It codes for CASSYGAESTLHF.

The chain carries TRBV6-1 and TRBJ1-2, with unresolved D. With 3 bases removed from V and 0 bases from J, the gap between germline ends came to 5 bases. CDR3 length: 13 amino acids. CDR1 and CDR2 (germline): MNHNS, SASEGT. The CDR3 reads CASSDGANYGYTF. CDR3 nucleotides: TGTGCCAGCAGTGACGGAGCTAACTATGGCTACACCTTC.

This clone was counted a single time. The J gene is TRBJ1-1, the V gene TRBV18; tentatively, D is TRBD1 (6 bases). Germline V gene sequence: CDR1 KGHSH, CDR2 LQKENI. The V gene lost 8 bases and the J gene lost 3 bases, with 13 bases spanning the gap. CDR3 size: 13 residues. The CDR3 nucleotides are TGTGCCAGCCAAGCCCAGGGGTACACTGAAGCTTTCTTT. Its translation is CASQAQGYTEAFF.

The CDR3 is CASSQTSGRVVTDTQYF. The CDR3 bases are TGTGCCAGCAGCCAGACTAGCGGGAGGGTGGTCACAGATACGCAGTATTTT. The V and J genes are TRBV3-1 (or the pseudogene TRBV3-2) and TRBJ2-3; 14 bases fit TRBD2. Unmatched junction bases numbered 4, after V lost 3 bases and J lost 2 bases. CDR3 length equals 17 residues. CDR1 and CDR2 from the germline V gene are LGHDT and YNNKEL (reference sequence).

The chain recombines TRBV5-5 with TRBJ2-7, with TRBD2 matching 10 bases. V gave up 1 base and J gave up 5 bases; unmatched junction bases: 6. Germline lookup yields CDR1 SGHKS and CDR2 YYEKEE (reference sequence). The CDR3 length is 15 residues. DNA for the CDR3: TGTGCCAGCAGCTTGAATAGCGGGAGGATCCACGAGCAGTACTTC. Amino acid sequence: CASSLNSGRIHEQYF.

The chain links TRBV4-1 to TRBJ2-5; D might be TRBD2 (7 bases). V dropped 4 bases and J dropped 5 bases, with 20 bases sitting between them. The CDR3 consists of 16 residues. Germline V gives CDR1 MGHRA, CDR2 YSYEKL. CDR3 amino acids: CASSLRGTGGSETQYF. The DNA for the CDR3 is TGCGCCAGCAGCCTAAGGGGGACGGGCGGGAGTGAGACCCAGTACTTC.

This chain connects TRBV6-5 to TRBJ1-1; D might be TRBD1 (6 bases). The CDR3 runs 11 residues. Germline CDR1 MNHEY, CDR2 SVGAGI. Deletions cut 11 bases from V and 7 bases from J, with 14 bases between. This CDR3 is CAAGDIREAFF. The CDR3, as DNA: TGTGCCGCGGGGGACATCCGTGAAGCTTTCTTT.

The chain uses TRBV5-5 and TRBJ1-5; D possibly corresponds to TRBD1 (6 bases). CDR3 length: 16 residues. From germline, CDR1 is SGHKS and CDR2 YYEKEE (reference sequence). Trimming shortened V by 3 bases and J by 5 bases, and 18 bases separated the two germline ends. CDR3 residues: CASSSTHREGDQPQHF. CDR3 DNA: TGTGCCAGCAGCTCGACGCACAGGGAGGGGGATCAGCCCCAGCATTTT. Full variable domain (remainder filled in from reference TRBV5-5 and TRBJ1-5): DAGVTQSPTHLIKTRGQQVTLRCSPISGHKSVSWYQQVLGQGPQFIFQYYEKEERGRGNFPDRFSARQFPNYSSELNVNALLLGDSALYLCASSSTHREGDQPQHFGDGTRLSIL.

This clone appeared a single time. V gene TRBV6-5 combines with J gene TRBJ2-7, with no clear D. Germline CDR1 MNHEY, CDR2 SVGAGI. There are 13 residues in the CDR3. V was pared by 4 bases and J by 0 bases, with 7 bases between. As DNA, the CDR3 is TGTGCCAGCAGTTCCCCCAACTCCTACGAGCAGTACTTC. As protein: CASSSPNSYEQYF.

The sample holds many counts of this clone. The chain carries TRBV9 and TRBJ2-1, with 10 bases fitting TRBD2. CDR3 length equals 19 residues. With 0 bases clipped from V and 0 bases from J, the junction kept 9 bases outside the gene matches. Germline loops: CDR1 SGDLS, CDR2 YYNGEE. CDR3: CASSVGETSGLSSYNEQFF. The CDR3 coding sequence is TGTGCCAGCAGCGTAGGTGAGACTAGCGGGCTCAGCTCCTACAATGAGCAGTTCTTC.

As to this clone: The identical CDR3 is also encoded by other nucleotide sequences in the sample. V is TRBV11-3 and J is TRBJ2-2, with 8 bases that match TRBD1. The V gene end was trimmed by 5 bases and the J gene end by 3 bases; junction bases not matched to a gene: 5. Germline loops: CDR1 SGHNT, CDR2 YENEEA. The CDR3 totals 15 residues. CDR3: CASSLGQGDTGELFF. CDR3 nucleotide sequence: TGTGCCAGCAGCCTCGGACAGGGAGACACCGGGGAGCTGTTTTTT. The entire variable domain, with the rest obtained from reference TRBV11-3 and TRBJ2-2, is as follows: EAGVVQSPRYKIIEKKQPVAFWCNPISGHNTLYWYLQNLGQGPELLIRYENEEAVDDSQLPKDRFSAERLKGVDSTLKIQPAELGDSAVYLCASSLGQGDTGELFFGEGSRLTVL.

The table lists this clone with a count of one. The J gene is TRBJ2-1, the V gene TRBV4-1; 11 nucleotides agree with TRBD2. Germline V gives CDR1 MGHRA, CDR2 YSYEKL. The CDR3 length is 15 residues. Trimming took 4 bases from V and 3 from J; bases not matched to a gene: 2. CDR3 in DNA: TGCGCCAGCAGCCCGACTAGCGGGGACTACAATGAGCAGTTCTTC. The encoded protein is CASSPTSGDYNEQFF.

The chain has TRBV6-5 and TRBJ1-5; D is unresolved. There are 13 residues in the CDR3. V dropped 10 bases and J dropped 5 bases, with 15 bases sitting between them. Germline V gene lookup returns CDR1 MNHEY and CDR2 SVGAGI. The CDR3 reads CATQIQSDQPQHF. The CDR3 region has the DNA TGTGCCACCCAAATACAAAGCGATCAGCCCCAGCATTTT.

V usage is TRBV19 and J usage is TRBJ2-7, with TRBD1 matching 7 bases. There are 15 residues in the CDR3. From germline, CDR1 is LNHDA and CDR2 SQIVND (reference sequence). The J segment lost 3 bases and the V segment lost 5 bases, leaving 10 bases of the junction unmatched. CDR3 DNA: TGTGCCAGTAGTCCGCACCGGGACAGAAACTACGAGCAGTACTTC. As protein: CASSPHRDRNYEQYF.

The chain combines TRBV2 with TRBJ2-1; TRBD2 matches at 11 bases. V was pared by 4 bases and J by 9 bases, with 11 bases of the junction left unmatched. This CDR3 spans 16 amino acids. Germline V gene lookup returns CDR1 SNHLY and CDR2 FYNNEI. The CDR3 sequence: CASSGGGIAGGSEQFF. The CDR3 DNA reads TGTGCCAGCAGTGGTGGGGGGATAGCGGGAGGGAGTGAGCAGTTCTTC. The variable domain in full, with the rest retrieved from reference TRBV2 and TRBJ2-1, is EPEVTQTPSHQVTQMGQEVILRCVPISNHLYFYWYRQILGQKVEFLVSFYNNEISEKSEIFDDQFSVERPDGSNFTLKIRSTKLEDSAMYFCASSGGGIAGGSEQFFGPGTRLTVL.

This clone has just a few counts. V is TRBV29-1 and J is TRBJ2-7; TRBD1 is a possible D gene (6 bases). Per germline, CDR1 SQVTM and CDR2 ANQGSEA. The CDR3 covers 13 residues. V lost 6 bases to trimming and J lost 4 bases, with 16 bases between them. CDR3 nucleotides: TGCAGCGTCGATCTAGGGGGAACTTACGAGCAGTACTTC. This translates into CSVDLGGTYEQYF.

The chain joins TRBV27 to TRBJ2-7; TRBD1 matches at 8 bases. There are 14 residues in the CDR3. Per the germline V gene, CDR1 is MNHEY and CDR2 is SMNVEV (reference sequence). The ends lost 5 bases at V and 6 bases at J; junction bases unmatched: 9. Here the CDR3 reads CASSRRGLQGEQYF. Here the CDR3 DNA reads TGTGCCAGCAGTCGCAGGGGGCTTCAAGGCGAGCAGTACTTC.

J is TRBJ2-7 and V is TRBV23-1, with 9 bases identical to TRBD2. TRBV23-1 is labeled an ORF, and its function is uncertain. This CDR3 is 20 amino acids long. V shed 0 bases, J shed 4 bases, and the junction held 19 bases outside the gene matches. The CDR3 loop is CASSQSSAGATSGTGYEQYF. The CDR3 DNA reads as TGCGCCAGCAGTCAATCGTCGGCAGGGGCGACTAGCGGCACTGGGTACGAGCAGTACTTC.

CDR3 nucleotide sequence: TGTGCCAGCAGTGAAGCTCCCGTGCCAGTCACTGAAGCTTTCTTT. This translates into CASSEAPVPVTEAFF. The V gene is TRBV6-1, the J gene TRBJ1-1; unclear D gene. Germline V gene sequence: CDR1 MNHNS, CDR2 SASEGT. The CDR3 sequence is 15 residues long. V lost 0 bases and J lost 4, with 12 bases in between.

This rearrangement joins TRBV27 to TRBJ2-6, with TRBD1 matching over 7 bases. The CDR3 is made up of 18 amino acids. The V and J ends lost 5 bases and 9 bases, in that order; junction bases with no gene match: 19. The germline V gene has CDR1 MNHEY and CDR2 SMNVEV (reference sequence). DNA of the CDR3: TGTGCCAGCAGTCCCTACTCGACAGGGCATGGGGGTGACAACGTCCTGACTTTC. Amino acid sequence: CASSPYSTGHGGDNVLTF.

This chain connects TRBV11-2 to TRBJ1-1; 11 positions agree with TRBD1. CDR1 and CDR2 from the germline V gene are SGHAT and FQNNGV. The CDR3 has 15 amino acids. V lost 5 bases to trimming and J lost 3 bases; unmatched junction nucleotides: 5. CDR3 nucleotides: TGTGCCAGCAGCCGGAGGGACAGGGGGTACACTGAAGCTTTCTTT. Encoded protein: CASSRRDRGYTEAFF.

The chain has TRBV10-1 and TRBJ2-1; D possibly corresponds to TRBD1 (6 bases). This CDR3 spans 8 amino acids. The V end lost 11 bases, the J end lost 15 bases, and 11 bases lay between the germline ends. CDR1 and CDR2 (germline): WNHNN, SYGVQD (reference sequence). DNA of the CDR3: TGCGCCGCCTCCAGGGGGTTCTTC. Amino acids: CAASRGFF.

This clone has more than one count but fewer than ten. The chain uses TRBV19 and TRBJ2-1; maybe TRBD2 (6 bases). Germline CDR1 reads LNHDA; CDR2 reads SQIVND (reference sequence). There are 14 residues in the CDR3. With 7 bases removed from V and 6 bases from J, the gap between germline ends came to 16 bases. The CDR3 coding sequence is TGTGCCAGTACAAGCGGAGGAGGGATCAATGAGCAGTTCTTC. It is translated as CASTSGGGINEQFF.

The V call is TRBV12-5, the J call TRBJ1-1; no definite D call. V was pared by 2 bases and J by 3 bases, with 16 bases between. The CDR3 extends over 16 amino acids. CDR1 is LGHNT and CDR2 is FRNRAP in the germline V gene. CDR3 sequence reads: CASGLWPLQKHTEAFF. In DNA form, the CDR3 reads TGTGCTAGTGGTTTGTGGCCGCTGCAAAAACACACTGAAGCTTTCTTT.

The rearrangement joins TRBV7-3 to TRBJ1-2, with 12 positions matching TRBD1. V shed 3 bases and J 7 bases; nucleotides not matched to a gene: 6. The CDR3 has 15 amino acids. Germline V gene sequence: CDR1 SGHTA, CDR2 FQGTGA. The DNA of the CDR3 is TGTGCCAGCAGCTTCCAGGGACAGGGGGCAGGTGGCTACACCTTC. This encodes CASSFQGQGAGGYTF.

The CDR3 DNA reads TGTGCCAGTAGTACCCTACCGGGACAGGAACGCGATGAGCAGTTCTTC. Amino acid sequence: CASSTLPGQERDEQFF. The gene calls are TRBV19 and TRBJ2-1; TRBD1 matches 8 bases. The CDR3 consists of 16 residues. CDR1 LNHDA and CDR2 SQIVND come from the germline V gene (reference sequence). V dropped 4 bases and J dropped 8; count of bases not matched to a gene: 13.

The sample holds one count of this clone. The chain links TRBV6-5 to TRBJ1-5, with 8 bases identical to TRBD1. There are 15 residues in the CDR3. J gave up 5 bases and V 7 bases, and 10 bases lay outside the gene matches. Germline V gene data show CDR1 as MNHEY and CDR2 as SVGAGI. This chain's CDR3 is CASKLGTGDHQPQHF. DNA of the CDR3: TGTGCCAGCAAACTTGGGACAGGTGATCATCAGCCCCAGCATTTT.

The chain joins TRBV19 to TRBJ2-2; TRBD1 is a possible D gene (5 bases). This CDR3 contains 15 residues. With 7 bases removed from V and 4 bases from J, the gap between germline ends came to 16 bases. CDR1 and CDR2 (germline): LNHDA, SQIVND (reference sequence). The CDR3 DNA reads TGTGCCAGTACCCCTCTGGCAGGGTCCACCGGGGAGCTGTTTTTT. Its protein is CASTPLAGSTGELFF.